These 17 T cell receptor beta chains were sequenced from one sample in a study of blood T cell repertoires in COVID-19. Using immunoSEQ multiplex PCR, the repertoire was profiled, and TCRdb retains in-frame clones only, with some absent. The sample carries tens of thousands of clones, about 90% recorded once. The sample comprised peripheral blood. Receptor source: a man aged 65 to 79 with active COVID-19.

The CDR3 sequence is CASSVWDSEQFF. DNA of the CDR3: TGTGCCAGCAGCGTATGGGACTCTGAGCAGTTCTTC. This sequence joins TRBV9 and TRBJ2-1; perhaps TRBD2 as D (6 bases). Per germline, CDR1 SGDLS and CDR2 YYNGEE. The V end was cut by 1 base, the J end by 9 bases, with 8 bases between. This CDR3 contains 12 residues.

The chain links TRBV28 to TRBJ2-5; weak D call: TRBD2 (7 bases). The CDR3 covers 14 residues. Trimming removed 3 bases at V and 5 bases at J, with 13 bases between. Germline lookup yields CDR1 MDHEN and CDR2 SYDVKM. CDR3 loop: CASSFRGALETQYF. CDR3 in DNA: TGTGCCAGCAGTTTTCGGGGGGCCTTGGAGACCCAGTACTTC. The full variable domain, completed using reference TRBV28 and TRBJ2-5, is DVKVTQSSRYLVKRTGEKVFLECVQDMDHENMFWYRQDPGLGLRLIYFSYDVKMKEKGDIPEGYSVSREKKERFSLILESASTNQTSMYLCASSFRGALETQYFGPGTRLLVL.

The chain carries TRBV7-9 and TRBJ1-2; perhaps TRBD1 as D (6 bases). V was pared by 5 bases and J by 3 bases, with 16 bases between. This CDR3 is 15 amino acids long. Germline CDR1 and CDR2: SEHNR and FQNEAQ (reference sequence). The CDR3 sequence is CASSQGHGLHYGYTF. The CDR3 DNA is TGTGCCAGCAGCCAGGGACATGGGCTTCACTATGGCTACACCTTC.

This sequence joins TRBV28 and TRBJ2-3; TRBD2 is a possible D gene (5 bases). Trimming left V 6 bases short and J 3 bases short, with 19 bases between. CDR3 size: 16 residues. CDR1 is MDHEN and CDR2 is SYDVKM in the germline V gene. The CDR3 sequence is CASRGSGSLRTDTQYF. The CDR3 nucleotides are TGTGCCAGCAGGGGTAGTGGGAGCTTGAGGACAGATACGCAGTATTTT.

The J gene is TRBJ2-2, the V gene TRBV27; D possibly corresponds to TRBD1 (7 bases). The V gene's germline CDR1 is MNHEY and CDR2 SMNVEV (reference sequence). Deletions cut 9 bases from V and 3 bases from J, with 11 bases between. The length of the CDR3 is 13 residues. The CDR3 spells CARQGEDTGELFF. As DNA, the CDR3 is TGTGCCAGGCAGGGGGAGGACACCGGGGAGCTGTTTTTT.

About this clone: The sample has other DNA sequences that encode this CDR3 too. The J gene is TRBJ2-5, the V gene TRBV5-1; 12 nucleotides line up with TRBD1. Per the germline V gene, CDR1 is SGHRS and CDR2 is YFSETQ. V was clipped by 4 bases and J by 5 bases; unmatched bases: 9. The CDR3 is 16 amino acids. The DNA of the CDR3 is TGCGCCAGCAGCGGAGGGACAGGGGGCTATCAGGAGACCCAGTACTTC. Protein sequence: CASSGGTGGYQETQYF.

The rearrangement links TRBV4-3 to TRBJ2-2; 13 nucleotides line up with TRBD2. The length of the CDR3 is 17 residues. Germline V gives CDR1 LGHNA, CDR2 YSLEER. The trim removed 3 bases at V and 3 bases at J, leaving 4 bases unmatched. The CDR3 DNA sequence: TGCGCCAGCAGCCACCTAGGACTAGCGGGGGACACCGGGGAGCTGTTTTTT. Amino acid sequence: CASSHLGLAGDTGELFF.

The chain links TRBV7-9 to TRBJ2-1; 8 nucleotides agree with TRBD1. V was clipped by 1 base and J by 7 bases; unmatched bases: 6. CDR3 length: 15 amino acids. Germline CDR1 reads SEHNR; CDR2 reads FQNEAQ (reference sequence). CDR3 loop: CASSLEAGGMNEQFF. CDR3 coding DNA: TGTGCCAGCAGCTTAGAGGCAGGGGGCATGAATGAGCAGTTCTTC.

This clone was seen only a few times. This chain joins TRBV7-2 and TRBJ2-7; D is perhaps TRBD2 (5 bases). Germline V gene data show CDR1 as SGHTA and CDR2 as FQGNSA. V lost 4 bases and J 7 bases, leaving 17 bases between the germline ends. The CDR3 spans 14 residues. This CDR3 is CASSSGLALGEQYF. Here the CDR3 DNA reads TGTGCCAGCAGCTCCGGACTGGCTCTTGGGGAGCAGTACTTC.

This chain links TRBV7-2 with TRBJ2-4, with D perhaps TRBD2 (6 bases). Germline V gives CDR1 SGHTA, CDR2 FQGNSA. This CDR3 contains 15 residues. Trimming stripped 4 bases from V and 1 base from J, with 11 bases between. Here the CDR3 DNA reads TGTGCCAGCAGCTCCGGCGGGACGGCCAAAAACATTCAGTACTTC. Translating gives CASSSGGTAKNIQYF.

The gene calls are TRBV9 and TRBJ2-5, with 10 bases fitting TRBD2. The V and J ends lost 4 bases and 2 bases, in that order; junction bases with no gene match: 8. CDR3 length equals 16 residues. Germline V lookup: CDR1 SGDLS, CDR2 YYNGEE. Written as DNA, the CDR3 is TGTGCCAGCAGCCCCAGCCTAGCGGGGGAACAAGAGACCCAGTACTTC. Its protein is CASSPSLAGEQETQYF.

This clone occurred once. The chain carries TRBV19 and TRBJ1-6, with D perhaps matching TRBD1 (5 bases). The V gene's germline CDR1 is LNHDA and CDR2 SQIVND (reference sequence). V was clipped by 7 bases and J by 8 bases, with 21 bases between them. The CDR3 totals 16 residues. The DNA of the CDR3 is TGTGCCAGTACCCGGGGAGGGGTCGGCATGGATTCACCCCTCCACTTT. This codes for CASTRGGVGMDSPLHF.

The table lists this clone with a few counts. The chain carries TRBV6-5 and TRBJ2-7; 7 bases match TRBD1. Germline V gene data show CDR1 as MNHEY and CDR2 as SVGAGI. This CDR3 comprises 13 residues. V was pared by 6 bases and J by 3 bases, with 5 bases of the junction left unmatched. This CDR3 reads CASRQGSLYEQYF. CDR3 DNA sequence: TGTGCCAGCAGACAGGGGTCACTCTACGAGCAGTACTTC.

This chain uses TRBV9 with TRBJ2-5; 10 bases are a match to TRBD1. Per the germline V gene, CDR1 is SGDLS and CDR2 is YYNGEE. This CDR3 contains 14 residues. V shed 3 bases and J 5 bases; nucleotides not matched to a gene: 4. Written as DNA, the CDR3 is TGTGCCAGCAGCGCGGGACAGGGGAGGGAGACCCAGTACTTC. Amino acids: CASSAGQGRETQYF.

The V and J genes are TRBV20-1 and TRBJ2-7; 7 positions match TRBD1. The CDR3 length is 11 residues. Germline CDR1 and CDR2: DFQATT and SNEGSKA (reference sequence). J was trimmed by 12 bases and V by 3 bases; bases with no gene match: 8. CDR3 protein: CSAREDRVLYF. The CDR3 DNA follows: TGCAGTGCTAGGGAAGACAGGGTCCTGTACTTC.

This chain joins TRBV5-1 and TRBJ2-2; 9 positions match TRBD1. V dropped 4 bases and J dropped 4; count of bases not matched to a gene: 8. Germline CDR1 is SGHRS and CDR2 is YFSETQ. The CDR3 runs 16 residues. For the CDR3, the DNA is TGCGCCAGCAGCCCCACCGGGACAGGGACCACCGGGGAGCTGTTTTTT. Translated: CASSPTGTGTTGELFF.

The chain links TRBV27 to TRBJ1-1, with TRBD1 matching over 7 bases. V dropped 5 bases and J dropped 3; count of bases not matched to a gene: 6. Germline CDR1 MNHEY, CDR2 SMNVEV (reference sequence). This CDR3 has 14 residues. The CDR3 region has the DNA TGTGCCAGCAGTCCGGGACAGACTTACACTGAAGCTTTCTTT. Amino acids: CASSPGQTYTEAFF.